This entry lists 7 T cell receptor beta chains sequenced from one sample in a study of response to subunit inactivated influenza vaccine. TCRdb reprocessed the RT-PCR reads via MiXCR and lists one record per CDR3 protein. Of roughly 500,000 distinct CDR3 sequences listed, around 21% are singletons. The sample was also reused in another study, on T cells expressing NK-cell markers. That source reports: With UMIs, 5'RACE template switching was used to make TCR beta cDNA.

Sample: CD4+ T cells sorted from PBMCs, taken about 12 days after vaccination. Source of these receptors: a man between 45 and 60 years old who received an inactivated influenza vaccine.

This clonotype was seen many times. The chain employs TRBV6-5 and TRBJ2-7; 8 bases match TRBD2. V was clipped by 6 bases and J by 0 bases; unmatched bases: 7. Germline CDR1 MNHEY, CDR2 SVGAGI. This CDR3 region has 15 residues. The CDR3 spells CASRYSGESSYEQYF. In nucleotides, the CDR3 is TGTGCCAGCAGATATAGCGGGGAGAGCTCCTACGAGCAGTACTTC.

There are a few counts of this clonotype. The V and J genes are TRBV14 and TRBJ2-7, with unresolved D. This CDR3 comprises 14 residues. Trimming cost V 1 base and J 3 bases, with 10 bases left between them. CDR1 SGHDN and CDR2 FVKESK come from the germline V gene. The CDR3 is CASSQVDAFYEQYF. The CDR3 DNA sequence: TGTGCCAGCAGCCAAGTGGACGCCTTCTACGAGCAGTACTTC.

There are a few counts of this clonotype. The gene calls are TRBV20-1 and TRBJ1-1, with TRBD1 identical over 7 bases. J lost 1 base, V lost 3 bases, and 11 bases had no gene match. CDR3 length: 16 residues. Germline V gene sequence: CDR1 DFQATT, CDR2 SNEGSKA (reference sequence). CDR3 nucleotide sequence: TGCAGTGCTAGGGAATCCGGAAGGGACAGGAACACTGAAGCTTTCTTT. It yields the protein CSARESGRDRNTEAFF.

The chain uses TRBV7-2 and TRBJ1-5; D is undetermined. The V gene's germline CDR1 is SGHTA and CDR2 FQGNSA. The CDR3 loop spans 13 amino acids. The V and J ends lost 2 bases and 7 bases respectively, with 9 bases between them. CDR3 residues: CASSLSWRQPQHF. As DNA, the CDR3 is TGTGCCAGCAGCTTAAGTTGGAGGCAGCCCCAGCATTTT.

This clonotype was counted only a few times. The genes are TRBV7-9 and TRBJ1-1; no clear D gene. Germline V gene lookup returns CDR1 SEHNR and CDR2 FQNEAQ (reference sequence). CDR3 length equals 15 residues. V lost 5 bases and J lost 3, with 16 bases in between. CDR3 residues: CASSPKDRLDTEAFF. The CDR3 DNA reads TGTGCCAGCAGCCCAAAAGATAGACTGGACACTGAAGCTTTCTTT.

This clonotype was picked up a small number of times. This chain joins TRBV7-2 and TRBJ2-2; D ambiguous. The CDR3 runs 15 residues. Germline CDR1 reads SGHTA; CDR2 reads FQGNSA. V lost 1 base and J lost 6, with 12 bases in between. CDR3 sequence reads: CASSLGGPFSGELFF. The CDR3 nucleotides read TGTGCCAGCAGCTTAGGCGGCCCTTTCTCCGGGGAGCTGTTTTTT. The whole variable domain, filled in from reference TRBV7-2 and TRBJ2-2, reads GAGVSQSPSNKVTEKGKDVELRCDPISGHTALYWYRQSLGQGLEFLIYFQGNSAPDKSGLPSDRFSAERTGGSVSTLTIQRTQQEDSAVYLCASSLGGPFSGELFFGEGSRLTVL.

J is TRBJ2-3 and V is TRBV6-5, with D perhaps TRBD1 or TRBD2 (5 bases each). CDR1 is MNHEY and CDR2 is SVGAGI in the germline V gene. Trimming shortened V by 6 bases and J by 12 bases, and 13 bases separated the two germline ends. CDR3 length: 11 amino acids. In DNA form, the CDR3 reads TGTGCCAGCAGCGGACCGGGGCGACAGTATTTT. It is translated as CASSGPGRQYF.